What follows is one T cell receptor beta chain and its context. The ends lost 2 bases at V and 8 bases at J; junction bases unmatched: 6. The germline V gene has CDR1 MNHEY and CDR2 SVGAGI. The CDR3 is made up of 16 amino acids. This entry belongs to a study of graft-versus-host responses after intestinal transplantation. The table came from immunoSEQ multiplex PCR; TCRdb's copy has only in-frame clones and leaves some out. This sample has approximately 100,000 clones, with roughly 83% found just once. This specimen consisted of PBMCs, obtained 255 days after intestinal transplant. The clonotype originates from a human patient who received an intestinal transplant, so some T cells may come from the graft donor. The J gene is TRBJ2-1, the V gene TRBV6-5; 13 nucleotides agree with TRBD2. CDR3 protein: CASSYVGGLAGDEQFF. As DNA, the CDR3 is TGTGCCAGCAGTTACGTAGGCGGACTAGCGGGAGATGAGCAGTTCTTC.